In this sample, the clone carrying this T cell receptor beta chain is medium-sized (0.01 to 0.1%). The antigen is undetermined. Trimming stripped 6 bases from V and 11 bases from J, with 20 bases between. The CDR3 has 14 residues. Germline V lookup: CDR1 MDHEN, CDR2 SYDVKM. This sample is drawn from a study of metastatic and nonmetastatic thyroid tumors. Authors' analysis steps: CDR3 was compared across clinicopathological groups, and the resulting differences were used to build a distant-metastasis classifier for papillary thyroid cancer. Using MiXCR, TCRdb reanalyzed the PCR reads. The V and J calls were determined by TCRdb, not by the authors. In the table there are 55,000 or so clones, roughly 15% of which are singletons. Regarding the study as a whole: Versus benign nodules, malignant thyroid tumors reportedly had significantly higher TCR beta diversity, in blood and tumor.

Thyroid surgery had not been preceded by any treatment in any patient. This clonotype originated in a female donor with papillary thyroid cancer or a benign thyroid nodule (not recorded which). Some clones in this sample may be carry-over from other donors' samples. This chain joins TRBV28 and TRBJ1-3, with D perhaps TRBD1 (6 bases). Material for sequencing was blood. The CDR3 sequence: CASSERQDYGAIYF. CDR3 nucleotide sequence: TGTGCCAGCAGCGAGAGACAGGACTACGGGGCCATATATTTT.